The 23 T cell receptor beta chains in this list originate from one sample, sequenced in a study of low-dose radiotherapy and immunotherapy resistance in tumors. The time point denotes: after trial treatment. The treatment here: LDRT plus nivolumab, ipilimumab, low-dose cyclophosphamide and aspirin (RACIN trial). Over about 19 PCR cycles, TCRs were amplified from a constant-region primer and V-primer adapter. MiXCR, applied by TCRdb to the reads, yields one record per CDR3 protein. The data hold 40,000 to 65,000 distinct CDR3 sequences, with approximately 31% observed a single time. Sequenced material: PBMCs, taken after low-dose radiotherapy plus immunotherapy. All receptors derive from a male donor with rectosigmoid adenocarcinoma.

Concerning this clonotype itself: A much larger clonotype is one base distant, so this may be a read error. This chain joins TRBV7-9 and TRBJ2-1, with D possibly being TRBD1 (6 bases). V lost 5 bases to trimming and J lost 0 bases, with 11 bases between them. Per germline, CDR1 SEHNR and CDR2 FQNEAQ (reference sequence). The CDR3 extends over 15 amino acids. The CDR3 spells CASSTRQASYNEQFF. CDR3 nucleotide sequence: TGTGCCAGCAGCACCAGACAGGCCTCCTACAATGAGCAGTTCTTC. Combining the CDR3 with reference TRBV7-9 and TRBJ2-1 gives the whole variable domain DTGVSQNPRHKITKRGQNVTFRCDPISEHNRLYWYRQTLGQGPEFLTYFQNEAQLEKSRLLSDRFSAERPKGSFSTLEIQRTEQGDSAMYLCASSTRQASYNEQFFGPGTRLTVL.

This clonotype was counted many times. The genes are TRBV4-3 and TRBJ2-7; D call uncertain. The CDR3 covers 18 residues. V lost 0 bases to trimming and J lost 3 bases, with 21 bases between them. Germline V gene data show CDR1 as LGHNA and CDR2 as YSLEER. The CDR3 DNA sequence: TGCGCCAGCAGCCAAGATAAGGCCCGGGCTCATACTAACTACGAGCAGTACTTC. Its translation: CASSQDKARAHTNYEQYF.

This clonotype has a count of ten or more. At one end, the junction sequence differs from germline, possibly due to a read error. This chain connects TRBV29-1 to TRBJ2-6; D uncertain. CDR1 is SQVTM, CDR2 ANQGSEA, per germline. This CDR3 comprises 16 residues. CDR3 DNA sequence: TGCAGCGTGGAAGGGTCCACAGCTAATGGGGCCAACGTCCTGACTTTC. Amino acid sequence: CSVEGSTANGANVLTF.

This clonotype is medium-sized within its sample. The V gene is TRBV28, the J gene TRBJ2-7, with D possibly being TRBD2 (6 bases). Trimming cost V 6 bases and J 0 bases, with 18 bases left between them. CDR3 length: 16 amino acids. Germline V lookup: CDR1 MDHEN, CDR2 SYDVKM. The CDR3: CASSSVEGVPSYEQYF. In nucleotides, the CDR3 is TGTGCCAGCAGCTCGGTGGAGGGCGTCCCCTCCTACGAGCAGTACTTC. The whole variable domain, filled in from reference TRBV28 and TRBJ2-7, reads DVKVTQSSRYLVKRTGEKVFLECVQDMDHENMFWYRQDPGLGLRLIYFSYDVKMKEKGDIPEGYSVSREKKERFSLILESASTNQTSMYLCASSSVEGVPSYEQYFGPGTRLTVT.

This clonotype has more than one count but fewer than ten. The rearrangement joins TRBV5-4 to TRBJ2-7; TRBD2 matches 10 bases. V gave up 4 bases and J gave up 0 bases; unmatched junction bases: 13. This CDR3 is 18 amino acids long. Germline assignment: CDR1 SGHNT and CDR2 YYREEE (reference sequence). The CDR3 reads CASSRALSGGRSSYEQYF. The DNA for the CDR3 is TGTGCCAGCAGCAGGGCTCTTAGCGGGGGGCGGAGCTCCTACGAGCAGTACTTC.

In this sample, this clonotype turned up many times. The chain employs TRBV2 and TRBJ2-6, with 11 bases matching TRBD1. Germline V gives CDR1 SNHLY, CDR2 FYNNEI. The V gene end was trimmed by 4 bases and the J gene end by 3 bases; junction bases not matched to a gene: 14. This CDR3 contains 20 residues. The DNA for the CDR3 is TGTGCCAGCAGTGGTTCTGAGGACAGGGGGCTCTTTTTTGGGGCCAACGTCCTGACTTTC. Amino acids: CASSGSEDRGLFFGANVLTF.

At least ten counts were recorded for this clonotype. The V gene is TRBV7-9, the J gene TRBJ2-7; 9 bases are a match to TRBD1. Trimming removed 6 bases from V and 6 bases from J; junction bases left unmatched: 6. Per germline, CDR1 SEHNR and CDR2 FQNEAQ (reference sequence). The CDR3 has 13 amino acids. The CDR3 reads CASRPGQGGEQYF. The CDR3 bases are TGTGCCAGCAGGCCGGGACAGGGAGGCGAGCAGTACTTC.

J is TRBJ1-3 and V is TRBV20-1; TRBD1 is a possible D gene (5 bases). The length of the CDR3 is 13 residues. CDR1 and CDR2 from the germline V gene are DFQATT and SNEGSKA (reference sequence). Trimming removed 7 bases from V and 2 bases from J, with 12 bases in between. The CDR3 here is CSVPGQAGNTIYF. CDR3 DNA sequence: TGCAGTGTTCCAGGACAAGCTGGAAACACCATATATTTT.

This clonotype was detected many times. This chain links TRBV28 with TRBJ2-2; 10 bases agree with TRBD2. Germline V lookup: CDR1 MDHEN, CDR2 SYDVKM. The CDR3 is made up of 15 amino acids. The V and J ends lost 7 bases and 4 bases, in that order; junction bases with no gene match: 6. The CDR3 DNA reads as TGTGCCAGCATTGCGGGACTAGCGCGCACCGGGGAGCTGTTTTTT. Translation gives CASIAGLARTGELFF.

This clonotype was picked up many times. The gene calls are TRBV12-5 and TRBJ2-3; the D is unclear. Trimming pared 3 bases from V and 4 bases from J, leaving 8 bases between. The CDR3 runs 13 residues. Germline V gene lookup returns CDR1 LGHNT and CDR2 FRNRAP. The CDR3 is CASGFDPADTQYF. The CDR3 DNA reads as TGTGCTAGTGGTTTTGACCCTGCAGATACGCAGTATTTT. Using reference TRBV12-5 and TRBJ2-3 for the parts outside the CDR3, the full variable domain is DARVTQTPRHKVTEMGQEVTMRCQPILGHNTVFWYRQTMMQGLELLAYFRNRAPLDDSGMPKDRFSAEMPDATLATLKIQPSEPRDSAVYFCASGFDPADTQYFGPGTRLTVL.

The chain is built from TRBV30 and TRBJ2-7; a possible D gene is TRBD1 (6 bases). Germline V CDR1 and CDR2: GTSNPN, SVGIG (reference sequence). V dropped 3 bases and J dropped 3 bases, with 9 bases sitting between them. This CDR3 spans 12 amino acids. The CDR3 sequence: CAWSPQGYEQYF. CDR3 nucleotide sequence: TGTGCCTGGAGCCCACAGGGCTACGAGCAGTACTTC.

This clonotype was seen repeatedly, ten times or more. This sequence joins TRBV27 and TRBJ2-2; D not certain. The length of the CDR3 is 13 residues. V was clipped by 0 bases and J by 6 bases, with 5 bases between them. Germline CDR1 MNHEY, CDR2 SMNVEV (reference sequence). For the CDR3, the DNA is TGTGCCAGCAGTTTATCCCATCCCGGGGAGCTGTTTTTT. It yields the protein CASSLSHPGELFF.

This clonotype was seen repeatedly, ten times or more. The chain uses TRBV6-2 or TRBV6-3 and TRBJ1-6, with 7 bases matching TRBD1. This CDR3 is 15 amino acids long. After removal of 6 bases from V and 6 bases from J, the junction contained 8 bases not matched to a gene. Per the germline V gene, CDR1 is MNHEY and CDR2 is SVGEGT. The CDR3 DNA sequence: TGTGCCAGCAGCGCCCAGGGACAGCGTAATTCACCCCTCCACTTT. Translation: CASSAQGQRNSPLHF.

This clonotype came up many times. The chain is built from TRBV4-1 and TRBJ2-7; TRBD2 agrees at 10 bases. With V trimmed by 1 base and J by 7 bases, 4 bases remained unmatched. From germline, CDR1 is MGHRA and CDR2 YSYEKL. The CDR3 loop spans 14 amino acids. The CDR3 is CASSQGPGLAEQYF. CDR3 in DNA: TGCGCCAGCAGCCAAGGACCGGGACTAGCGGAGCAGTACTTC.

The CDR3 DNA is TGTGCCAGCAGCTTGACGAGGAACACAGATACGCAGTATTTT. Encoded protein: CASSLTRNTDTQYF. This chain links TRBV13 with TRBJ2-3; D is unresolved. This CDR3 comprises 14 residues. V was clipped by 3 bases and J by 2 bases, with 9 bases between them. From germline, CDR1 is PRHDT and CDR2 FYEKMQ (reference sequence).

This clonotype was recorded at least ten times. The rearrangement uses TRBV30 and TRBJ2-6; D gene uncertain. Germline loops: CDR1 GTSNPN, CDR2 SVGIG (reference sequence). This CDR3 has 18 amino acids. The V and J ends lost 0 bases and 1 base respectively, with 16 bases between them. The CDR3 loop reads CAWSVKGSLGSGANVLTF. DNA of the CDR3: TGTGCCTGGAGTGTAAAAGGGTCCCTAGGATCTGGGGCCAACGTCCTGACTTTC.

Remarks on this clonotype: This likely traces to a read error, being one base from a far larger clone. This chain links TRBV13 with TRBJ2-7; D is possibly TRBD2 (5 bases). Trimming left V 7 bases short and J 0 bases short, with 13 bases between. The CDR3 runs 14 residues. From germline, CDR1 is PRHDT and CDR2 FYEKMQ (reference sequence). The CDR3 loop is CASILLSGSYEQYF. The CDR3, as DNA: TGTGCCAGCATCTTGCTGAGCGGCTCCTACGAGCAGTACTTC.

Within the sample, this clonotype is medium-sized. The CDR3 nucleotides are TGTGCCAGCACCACAAGGGACAGGGGTAATTCACCCCTCCACTTT. It encodes CASTTRDRGNSPLHF. The chain couples TRBV24-1 to TRBJ1-6; 10 bases are shared with TRBD1. Germline loops: CDR1 KGHDR, CDR2 SFDVKD. The CDR3 has 15 amino acids. V lost 11 bases to trimming and J lost 6 bases; unmatched junction nucleotides: 9.

This clonotype has at least ten counts. The chain combines TRBV5-1 with TRBJ1-1; no reliable D call. Germline values: CDR1 SGHRS, CDR2 YFSETQ. V lost 2 bases to trimming and J lost 7 bases, with 15 bases between them. CDR3 length: 14 amino acids. The CDR3 DNA reads TGCGCCAGCAGCTTATCGACTGGAGCGGGTGAAGCTTTCTTT. It encodes CASSLSTGAGEAFF.

Ten or more counts support this clonotype. This rearrangement joins TRBV6-2 or TRBV6-3 to TRBJ1-5; D gene ambiguous. With 2 bases removed from V and 6 bases from J, the gap between germline ends came to 5 bases. The CDR3 extends over 12 amino acids. Germline values: CDR1 MNHEY, CDR2 SVGEGT. CDR3 sequence reads: CASSYGVQPQHF. The CDR3 DNA sequence: TGTGCCAGCAGTTACGGGGTTCAGCCCCAGCATTTT.

This chain uses TRBV20-1 with TRBJ2-1; a weak D match, TRBD2 (7 bases). The CDR3 has 14 amino acids. The V gene's germline CDR1 is DFQATT and CDR2 SNEGSKA (reference sequence). The ends were cut back, 6 bases at V and 9 bases at J, with 21 bases in the middle. The CDR3 bases are TGCAGTGCCCCCGCTAGGGGGGGTACAGGTGAGCAGTTCTTC. Protein: CSAPARGGTGEQFF.

The V and J genes are TRBV14 and TRBJ2-1; a weak D match, TRBD1 (5 bases). V lost 0 bases to trimming and J lost 0 bases, with 12 bases between them. This CDR3 has 17 amino acids. Germline assignment: CDR1 SGHDN and CDR2 FVKESK. The CDR3 coding sequence is TGTGCCAGCAGCCAAGACAGGGTCCCTAGCTCCTACAATGAGCAGTTCTTC. This sequence encodes CASSQDRVPSSYNEQFF.

This clonotype has just a few counts. The V and J genes are TRBV6-2 or TRBV6-3 and TRBJ2-1; D is perhaps TRBD1 (5 bases). Trimming cost V 0 bases and J 3 bases, with 9 bases left between them. CDR1 is MNHEY and CDR2 is SVGEGT in the germline V gene. CDR3 length: 15 residues. In nucleotides, the CDR3 is TGTGCCAGCAGTTACTCGGGTACAGGCTACAATGAGCAGTTCTTC. Translating gives CASSYSGTGYNEQFF.